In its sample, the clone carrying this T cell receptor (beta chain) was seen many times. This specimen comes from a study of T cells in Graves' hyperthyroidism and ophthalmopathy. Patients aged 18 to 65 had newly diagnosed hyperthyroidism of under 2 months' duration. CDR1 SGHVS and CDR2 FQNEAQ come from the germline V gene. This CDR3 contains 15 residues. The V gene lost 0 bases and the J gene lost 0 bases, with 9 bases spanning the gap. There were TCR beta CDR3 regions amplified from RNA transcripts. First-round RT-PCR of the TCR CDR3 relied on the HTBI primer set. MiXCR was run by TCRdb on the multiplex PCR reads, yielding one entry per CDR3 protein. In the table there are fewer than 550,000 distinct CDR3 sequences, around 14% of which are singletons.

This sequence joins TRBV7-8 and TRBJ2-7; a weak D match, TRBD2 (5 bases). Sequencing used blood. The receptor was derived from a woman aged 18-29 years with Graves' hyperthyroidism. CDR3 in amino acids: CASSLAHGLSYEQYF. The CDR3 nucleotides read TGTGCCAGCAGCTTAGCGCACGGACTCTCCTACGAGCAGTACTTC.